The source of this T cell receptor (beta chain) is a study of vaccination and CD4 T cells after COVID-19 (dated 2022 in TCRdb). Study-level background: Convalescent patients had a positive SARS-CoV-2 result on nasal swab PCR, and of these patients, several had mild disease and one had severe disease. Six males and four females were included in the convalescent cohort, with two Hispanic individuals, seven Caucasians, two Asians and one multiracial person represented. Each participant got two doses of either the Pfizer-BioNTech BNT162b2 vaccine (n=8) or the Moderna mRNA-1273 vaccine (n=2). Post-COVID blood samples from convalescent patients were collected a median of around 110 days after diagnosis, with a range of roughly 30 to 170 days. Post-vaccine blood samples were obtained a median of about 77 days after the second vaccine dose, with a range of about 12 to 241 days. For stimulating the cultures, overlapping spike peptide pools were used, derived from SARS-CoV-2 as well as from the common cold coronaviruses HCoV-NL63, HCoV-OC43 and HCoV-229E. Control cultures received a CEFX viral epitope pool as the positive control, an HIV-1 Nef peptide pool as the negative control, or no peptide. In ten to eleven COVID-19 convalescent patients and a few infection-naive healthy vaccine recipients, the spike-specific CD4+ TCR repertoire before mRNA vaccination was compared with the repertoire after mRNA vaccination. Study-level results and caveats: The study included relatively few convalescent patients and did not analyze early timepoints after natural infection. In convalescent patients, nearly all vaccine-specific clones (304 of 307) were found to be mono-reactive for SARS-CoV-2 spike rather than cross-reactive with common cold coronaviruses. Among convalescent patients, a median around 83% of the SARS-CoV-2-reactive clones seen after vaccination appeared only after vaccination, which suggests priming specific to the vaccine. The median count of SARS-CoV-2-reactive clonotypes went up from 21 after infection to 35 to 40 after vaccination, although the change was not significant.

V is reduced by 8 bases and J by 0 bases, leaving a spacing of 20 bases between them. The CDR3 starts with the cysteine, ends with the phenylalanine, and has 15 residues. Only the CDR3 region is kept as DNA, spanning 45 bases read in frame from base 1. Taken from the germline V gene (reference sequence), the CDR1 and CDR2 loops are DFQATT and SNEGSKA. Concerning this clonotype itself: There is no known antigen for this receptor. Within one base of it there is no much larger clone, and no base qualities were kept.

The library was prepared using PCR. DNA from cultured CD4+ T cells underwent TCR sequencing with the Oncomine TCR Beta short-read assay at the Johns Hopkins FTIC core. The QIAamp micro DNA kit was used to extract genomic DNA from the cultured CD4+ T cells. Oncomine TCR Beta libraries made from cultured CD4+ T cells were pooled using unique dual indexes and sequenced on an Illumina iSeq 100. Per the original workflow: Non-productive sequences were removed, and CDR3s not starting with C, not ending with F or W, or shorter than 7 amino acids were discarded. Antigen-specific clonotypes were identified using the MANAFEST web application through comparison of peptide-stimulated wells with reference and other culture wells. Positive clones required FDR below 0.05, an odds ratio above 5, and productive frequency above 0.1% in at least two of three replicate wells. Clonotypes that were significantly expanded in both SARS-CoV-2 spike wells and at least one common cold coronavirus spike condition were defined as cross-reactive. Similarity between CDR3 sequences was evaluated in R version 3.6.1 using Levenshtein distances (stringdist) and unrooted phylogenetic trees (ape). The public reads were run again by TCRdb, first through fastp at Q25 and then through MiXCR, and only productive beta chains were kept. Each CDR3 protein appears once, grouped with its most common genes and DNA. These V and J calls derive from TCRdb rather than the authors' analysis. The sample includes about 7,400 distinct CDR3 sequences, with about 70% observed a single time. The top ten clones comprise approximately 16% of the sample.

The treatment or condition label on this specimen signifies: roughly 10-day PBMC culture with coronavirus spike peptide pools or control peptides (ViraFEST assay). The ViraFEST assay, used in the study, expanded antigen-specific T cells with peptide pools and then identified the expanded clonotypes through TCR sequencing. Positive SARS-CoV-2 PCR tests in the convalescent patients dated from March to December 2020, before Alpha, Beta and Delta variants emerged in the United States. Each well held approximately 2 million PBMCs cultured in IMDM containing about 5% human AB serum and approximately 9.6 IU/ml IL-2, with 10 ug/ml peptide pools added. Half of the culture medium was replaced with fresh IL-2-containing medium on days 3 and 7. Once the cells had been in culture for around ten days, the EasySep CD4+ T cell isolation kit was used to isolate CD4+ T cells by negative selection. PBMCs were separated from whole blood using Ficoll-Paque Plus gradient centrifugation and then either used fresh or cryopreserved at -140C. Triplicate wells were generally used for each culture condition.

The receptor comes from a human donor who had recovered from COVID-19. The sample was CD4+ T cells from blood, cultured in vitro. Here the chain combines TRBV20-1 and TRBJ2-7, with the D segment identity uncertain. In nucleotide form, the sequence is TGCAGTCAACCTATGAGGTCCTCAAGCTCCTACGAGCAGTACTTC. This sequence encodes CSQPMRSSSSYEQYF.